A single TCR beta chain is shown here with its context. Its antigen is currently unknown. The sample belongs to a study of Ad26.COV2.S vaccination and SARS-CoV-2 variants. This CDR3 is 14 amino acids long. Germline V CDR1 and CDR2: MDHEN, SYDVKM. Trimming removed 11 bases from V and 2 bases from J; junction bases left unmatched: 12. Assay used: immunoSEQ multiplex PCR; TCRdb lists only in-frame clones, some missing. This table has roughly 100,000 clones, over 70% appearing once. Study-wide points: Spike-specific TCR breadth in vaccine recipients exceeded that seen in placebo recipients.

The sequencing here drew on peripheral blood, taken after recovery from COVID-19. This sequence originates from a human donor who had recovered from COVID-19. The rearrangement uses TRBV28 and TRBJ2-7; 7 bases agree with TRBD1. For the CDR3, the DNA is TGTGCCCACAGGGCCGGGACAGCAACCTACGAGCAGTACTTC. Residues: CAHRAGTATYEQYF.